This T cell receptor beta chain appears in the sequencing data of a study of blood T cell repertoires in COVID-19. The protocol was immunoSEQ multiplex PCR, while the TCRdb copy is restricted to in-frame clones and leaves out a portion. Found here are approximately 53,000 clones, 89% of them singletons; the top ten hold under 2.5%. Germline lookup yields CDR1 SGDLS and CDR2 YYNGEE. CDR3 length: 14 residues. With 4 bases clipped from V and 3 bases from J, the junction kept 5 bases outside the gene matches. The receptor was derived from a human donor in a cohort sampled during active COVID-19. The chain has TRBV9 and TRBJ1-1; 8 bases map to TRBD1. Sequencing was performed on peripheral blood. The CDR3, as DNA: TGTGCCAGCAGCCCACAGGGGGGATACACTGAAGCTTTCTTT. As protein: CASSPQGGYTEAFF.